The 16 T cell receptor beta chains listed next were all sequenced from one sample in a study of blood T cell repertoires in COVID-19. Using immunoSEQ multiplex PCR, the repertoire was profiled, and TCRdb retains in-frame clones only, with some absent. The sample lists about 170,000 clones, around 88% seen once, with less than 4% in the top ten. What was sequenced was PBMCs or T cells enriched from blood (not recorded which). The receptor set was obtained from a woman in her forties or fifties in a cohort exposed to, infected with or recovered from COVID-19 (not recorded which).

The J gene is TRBJ1-1, the V gene TRBV10-1; D not certain. The V gene's germline CDR1 is WNHNN and CDR2 SYGVQD (reference sequence). With 6 bases removed from V and 3 bases from J, the gap between germline ends came to 11 bases. The length of the CDR3 is 13 residues. The CDR3 DNA reads TGCGCCAGCAGACGGCAACGGGACACTGAAGCTTTCTTT. Amino acids: CASRRQRDTEAFF.

This chain uses TRBV7-2 with TRBJ1-2, with 11 bases aligning to TRBD1. CDR1 and CDR2 from the germline V gene are SGHTA and FQGNSA. This CDR3 spans 17 amino acids. Trimming took 1 base from V and 4 from J; bases not matched to a gene: 8. CDR3 sequence (DNA): TGTGCCAGCAGCTTAGGTGGGACAGGGGGTTGGGGCTATGGCTACACCTTC. The encoded protein is CASSLGGTGGWGYGYTF.

The chain recombines TRBV7-6 with TRBJ1-1; D call uncertain. Germline CDR1 reads SGHVS; CDR2 reads FNYEAQ. Deletions cut 3 bases from V and 0 bases from J, with 14 bases between. The CDR3 length is 16 residues. The CDR3 is CASSFSVRIVNTEAFF. The CDR3 region has the DNA TGTGCCAGCAGCTTCTCGGTCAGGATCGTGAACACTGAAGCTTTCTTT.

This clone showed up just once. The chain recombines TRBV9 with TRBJ1-3; D not resolved. V was cut by 0 bases and J by 4 bases, with 8 bases left in between. The CDR3 length is 14 residues. Germline-derived CDR1 and CDR2 are SGDLS and YYNGEE. CDR3 region: CASSVAGLGNTIYF. CDR3 in DNA: TGTGCCAGCAGCGTAGCAGGTCTCGGAAACACCATATATTTT. Full variable domain (outside the CDR3, taken from reference TRBV9 and TRBJ1-3): DSGVTQTPKHLITATGQRVTLRCSPRSGDLSVYWYQQSLDQGLQFLIQYYNGEERAKGNILERFSAQQFPDLHSELNLSSLELGDSALYFCASSVAGLGNTIYFGEGSWLTVV.

CDR3 sequence reads: CSASPGHRNTEAFF. The CDR3 nucleotides read TGCAGTGCTAGTCCGGGACATAGGAACACTGAAGCTTTCTTT. This rearrangement joins TRBV20-1 to TRBJ1-1; a weak D match, TRBD1 (6 bases). CDR1 is DFQATT and CDR2 is SNEGSKA in the germline V gene (reference sequence). V dropped 3 bases and J dropped 1 base, with 12 bases sitting between them. There are 14 residues in the CDR3.

This chain connects TRBV9 to TRBJ2-7; D is unresolved. The CDR3 runs 14 residues. The V end was cut by 4 bases, the J end by 0 bases, with 11 bases between. The germline CDR1 and CDR2 sequences are SGDLS and YYNGEE. CDR3 amino acids: CASSRGPVSYEQYF. In DNA form, the CDR3 reads TGTGCCAGCAGCAGAGGTCCGGTCTCCTACGAGCAGTACTTC.

The chain recombines TRBV18 with TRBJ2-3; the D gene is possibly TRBD2 (6 bases). CDR3 size: 14 residues. Germline V gene lookup returns CDR1 KGHSH and CDR2 LQKENI. V dropped 6 bases and J dropped 2 bases, with 12 bases sitting between them. The CDR3 DNA reads TGTGCCAGCTCGCGCCGGGACTTCACAGATACGCAGTATTTT. Protein product: CASSRRDFTDTQYF. Full variable domain (outside the CDR3, taken from reference TRBV18 and TRBJ2-3): NAGVMQNPRHLVRRRGQEARLRCSPMKGHSHVYWYRQLPEEGLKFMVYLQKENIIDESGMPKERFSAEFPKEGPSILRIQQVVRGDSAAYFCASSRRDFTDTQYFGPGTRLTVL.

The gene calls are TRBV7-9 and TRBJ1-2, with 7 bases lining up with TRBD1. The CDR3 consists of 18 residues. V lost 6 bases, J lost 4 bases, and 20 bases stayed unmatched. Per the germline V gene, CDR1 is SEHNR and CDR2 is FQNEAQ (reference sequence). The CDR3 DNA sequence: TGTGCCAGCAGTAAAAGGTCGCCGGGGACAGAAAATTTCTATGGCTACACCTTC. It yields the protein CASSKRSPGTENFYGYTF.

The chain employs TRBV27 and TRBJ1-2; D possibly corresponds to TRBD1 (5 bases). V was pared by 3 bases and J by 0 bases, with 8 bases between. Germline V gene lookup returns CDR1 MNHEY and CDR2 SMNVEV (reference sequence). The CDR3 loop spans 14 amino acids. CDR3 DNA: TGTGCCAGCAGTTTCTCAGGGTCTAACTATGGCTACACCTTC. The encoded protein is CASSFSGSNYGYTF.

The chain employs TRBV6-1 and TRBJ2-5; TRBD2 agrees at 7 bases. The CDR3 spans 17 residues. J lost 2 bases, V lost 2 bases, and 11 bases had no gene match. The germline CDR1 and CDR2 sequences are MNHNS and SASEGT. Here the CDR3 reads CASSENRWSGIQETQYF. The CDR3 DNA reads TGTGCCAGCAGTGAAAACCGTTGGAGCGGGATTCAAGAGACCCAGTACTTC.

The J gene is TRBJ1-2, the V gene TRBV5-8; 9 bases map to TRBD1. Looked up from germline, CDR1 is SGHTS and CDR2 is YDEGEE. The CDR3 is made up of 15 amino acids. The V gene end was trimmed by 4 bases and the J gene end by 2 bases; junction bases not matched to a gene: 6. CDR3 sequence (DNA): TGTGCCAGCAGCAGGGGGACAGGGCTAAACTATGGCTACACCTTC. This translates into CASSRGTGLNYGYTF.

The rearrangement joins TRBV19 to TRBJ2-3; 9 bases map to TRBD1. Germline loops: CDR1 LNHDA, CDR2 SQIVND (reference sequence). The CDR3 contains 13 residues. Losses at the gene ends were 8 bases for V and 2 bases for J; bases not matched to a gene: 2. Written as DNA, the CDR3 is TGTGCCAGTCGGGACAGGGCCACAGATACGCAGTATTTT. Translated, it gives CASRDRATDTQYF.

The CDR3 bases are TGCGCCAGCAAGAGTGGACCAGGGGGAGTCTACGAGCAGTACTTC. It translates to CASKSGPGGVYEQYF. This chain joins TRBV5-1 and TRBJ2-7; TRBD1 aligns across 7 bases. Germline values: CDR1 SGHRS, CDR2 YFSETQ. V was clipped by 6 bases and J by 3 bases; unmatched bases: 12. This CDR3 comprises 15 residues.

The chain carries TRBV28 and TRBJ1-6, with D unresolved. V lost 4 bases, J lost 7 bases, and 11 bases lay in between. CDR3 size: 14 residues. The V gene's germline CDR1 is MDHEN and CDR2 SYDVKM. Written as DNA, the CDR3 is TGTGCCAGCAGTTACTTGTCGCGAAATTCACCCCTCCACTTT. Protein product: CASSYLSRNSPLHF.

This clone was seen a few times. J is TRBJ2-2 and V is TRBV5-1, with TRBD2 matching 7 bases. V shed 0 bases and J 4 bases; nucleotides not matched to a gene: 9. Germline-derived CDR1 and CDR2 are SGHRS and YFSETQ. CDR3 size: 17 residues. CDR3 nucleotide sequence: TGCGCCAGCAGCTTGGCAGGCGGGAGTTCGGGCACCGGGGAGCTGTTTTTT. Protein: CASSLAGGSSGTGELFF.

The CDR3 DNA sequence: TGTGCCATCAGTGAGTCTTGGACAGCTAATTCACCCCTCCACTTT. Its translation: CAISESWTANSPLHF. The chain couples TRBV10-3 to TRBJ1-6, with D possibly matching TRBD1 (6 bases). The germline V gene encodes CDR1 ENHRY and CDR2 SYGVKD. The germline V and J ends were trimmed by 0 bases and 6 bases, with 9 bases remaining between them. CDR3 size: 15 residues.